The 11 T cell receptor beta chains in this list originate from one sample, sequenced in a study of prognosis after radiotherapy for stage I lung cancer. Using two-round multiplex PCR, the authors amplified TCR beta CDR3 from genomic DNA. Primers specific to each TRBV and TRBJ gene were used in first-round PCR. Each CDR3 protein is one row after TCRdb ran MiXCR on the multiplex PCR reads. This table has some 36,000 distinct CDR3 sequences, approximately 25% appearing once. This sample comprised PBMCs, obtained before or after stereotactic body radiation therapy (not recorded which). The receptors stem from a donor over 45 with non-small cell lung cancer.

This clonotype showed up many times. This sequence joins TRBV3-1 and TRBJ1-6; a weak D match, TRBD1 (5 bases). The CDR3 spans 15 residues. The V and J ends lost 4 bases and 5 bases respectively, with 12 bases between them. Germline lookup yields CDR1 LGHDT and CDR2 YNNKEL (reference sequence). The CDR3 loop reads CASSLRGRHNSPLHF. DNA of the CDR3: TGTGCCAGCAGCCTGAGGGGACGGCATAATTCACCCCTCCACTTT.

This clonotype was picked up many times. The chain combines TRBV15 with TRBJ2-1; 11 positions agree with TRBD2. V dropped 8 bases and J dropped 3; count of bases not matched to a gene: 12. Germline loops: CDR1 LNHNV, CDR2 YYDKDF (reference sequence). The CDR3 totals 17 residues. The CDR3 region is CATGLLAGGPNYNEQFF. As DNA, the CDR3 is TGTGCCACCGGACTCTTAGCGGGAGGGCCTAACTACAATGAGCAGTTCTTC.

There are many counts of this clonotype. This sequence joins TRBV20-1 and TRBJ1-6, with a tentative D call TRBD1 (5 bases). The V and J ends lost 1 base and 5 bases respectively, with 15 bases between them. The CDR3 is made up of 16 amino acids. From germline, CDR1 is DFQATT and CDR2 SNEGSKA (reference sequence). The CDR3 region is CSARVNQAGNNSPLHF. As DNA, the CDR3 is TGCAGTGCTAGAGTTAACCAGGCAGGGAATAATTCACCCCTCCACTTT.

Ten or more counts support this clonotype. The chain recombines TRBV5-1 with TRBJ1-2; D ambiguous. There are 13 residues in the CDR3. The V end lost 1 base, the J end lost 3 bases, and 7 bases lay between the germline ends. Germline-derived CDR1 and CDR2 are SGHRS and YFSETQ. CDR3 coding DNA: TGCGCCAGCAGCTTGTCCGTAGACTATGGCTACACCTTC. Amino acid sequence: CASSLSVDYGYTF.

This clonotype was seen repeatedly, ten times or more. The chain uses TRBV19 and TRBJ1-5; D is unresolved. Trimming left V 5 bases short and J 5 bases short, with 13 bases between. In germline, CDR1 is LNHDA, CDR2 SQIVND (reference sequence). The CDR3 runs to 14 residues. CDR3 DNA sequence: TGTGCCAGTAGTGAGGTCGGGTCGTATCAGCCCCAGCATTTT. It encodes CASSEVGSYQPQHF.

The rearrangement uses TRBV5-1 and TRBJ2-1, with 7 bases aligning to TRBD2. Germline V gene sequence: CDR1 SGHRS, CDR2 YFSETQ. V was clipped by 6 bases and J by 5 bases; unmatched bases: 11. There are 15 residues in the CDR3. The CDR3 loop is CASTPGGLTHNEQFF. CDR3 DNA: TGCGCCAGCACCCCGGGGGGTCTCACCCACAATGAGCAGTTCTTC.

This clonotype occurred many times. CDR3 amino acids: CSANLGQVGEAFF. For the CDR3, the DNA is TGCAGTGCCAACCTCGGACAGGTTGGAGAAGCTTTCTTT. V gene TRBV20-1 combines with J gene TRBJ1-1, with 7 bases aligning to TRBD1. V was clipped by 6 bases and J by 8 bases; unmatched bases: 12. The CDR3 has 13 residues. In germline, CDR1 is DFQATT, CDR2 SNEGSKA (reference sequence).

This clonotype occurred once. A read error likely explains this, since a far larger clone differs by one base. The chain has TRBV6-5 and TRBJ2-2; the D gene is possibly TRBD2 (5 bases). The CDR3 has 15 residues. Germline CDR1 and CDR2: MNHEY and SVGAGI. The CDR3 bases are TGTACCAGCACTCCCAGTAGAGGGTTTCCCGGGGAGCTGTTTTTT. Its translation is CTSTPSRGFPGELFF.

This clonotype has ten or more counts. This rearrangement joins TRBV6-1 to TRBJ2-7; TRBD1 matches 8 bases. This CDR3 has 18 amino acids. With 5 bases clipped from V and 1 base from J, the junction kept 16 bases outside the gene matches. The germline gives CDR1 MNHNS, CDR2 SASEGT. CDR3 nucleotides: TGTGCCAGCAGTCAACAGCGAACCGGGACAGGTCGGTCCTACGAGCAGTACTTC. This encodes CASSQQRTGTGRSYEQYF.

With respect to this clonotype: A far larger clone differs by one base, so this is likely a read error. This chain links TRBV12-3 or TRBV12-4 with TRBJ1-4; no definite D call. V shed 4 bases and J shed 3 bases, with 9 bases lying between them. The CDR3 contains 14 residues. The CDR3 protein is CASSYRWANEKLFF. For the CDR3, the DNA is TGTGCCAGCAGTTACCGTTGGGCTAATGAAAAACTGTTTTTT.

This clonotype was detected many times. The gene calls are TRBV5-1 and TRBJ1-1; the match to TRBD1 covers 9 bases. Trimming removed 0 bases from V and 8 bases from J; junction bases left unmatched: 5. Germline lookup yields CDR1 SGHRS and CDR2 YFSETQ. This CDR3 spans 14 amino acids. The CDR3 sequence is CASSLGTGVFEAFF. The CDR3 DNA follows: TGCGCCAGCAGCTTGGGGACAGGGGTTTTCGAAGCTTTCTTT. The full variable domain, rest sourced from reference TRBV5-1 and TRBJ1-1, is KAGVTQTPRYLIKTRGQQVTLSCSPISGHRSVSWYQQTPGQGLQFLFEYFSETQRNKGNFPGRFSGRQFSNSRSEMNVSTLELGDSALYLCASSLGTGVFEAFFGQGTRLTVV.